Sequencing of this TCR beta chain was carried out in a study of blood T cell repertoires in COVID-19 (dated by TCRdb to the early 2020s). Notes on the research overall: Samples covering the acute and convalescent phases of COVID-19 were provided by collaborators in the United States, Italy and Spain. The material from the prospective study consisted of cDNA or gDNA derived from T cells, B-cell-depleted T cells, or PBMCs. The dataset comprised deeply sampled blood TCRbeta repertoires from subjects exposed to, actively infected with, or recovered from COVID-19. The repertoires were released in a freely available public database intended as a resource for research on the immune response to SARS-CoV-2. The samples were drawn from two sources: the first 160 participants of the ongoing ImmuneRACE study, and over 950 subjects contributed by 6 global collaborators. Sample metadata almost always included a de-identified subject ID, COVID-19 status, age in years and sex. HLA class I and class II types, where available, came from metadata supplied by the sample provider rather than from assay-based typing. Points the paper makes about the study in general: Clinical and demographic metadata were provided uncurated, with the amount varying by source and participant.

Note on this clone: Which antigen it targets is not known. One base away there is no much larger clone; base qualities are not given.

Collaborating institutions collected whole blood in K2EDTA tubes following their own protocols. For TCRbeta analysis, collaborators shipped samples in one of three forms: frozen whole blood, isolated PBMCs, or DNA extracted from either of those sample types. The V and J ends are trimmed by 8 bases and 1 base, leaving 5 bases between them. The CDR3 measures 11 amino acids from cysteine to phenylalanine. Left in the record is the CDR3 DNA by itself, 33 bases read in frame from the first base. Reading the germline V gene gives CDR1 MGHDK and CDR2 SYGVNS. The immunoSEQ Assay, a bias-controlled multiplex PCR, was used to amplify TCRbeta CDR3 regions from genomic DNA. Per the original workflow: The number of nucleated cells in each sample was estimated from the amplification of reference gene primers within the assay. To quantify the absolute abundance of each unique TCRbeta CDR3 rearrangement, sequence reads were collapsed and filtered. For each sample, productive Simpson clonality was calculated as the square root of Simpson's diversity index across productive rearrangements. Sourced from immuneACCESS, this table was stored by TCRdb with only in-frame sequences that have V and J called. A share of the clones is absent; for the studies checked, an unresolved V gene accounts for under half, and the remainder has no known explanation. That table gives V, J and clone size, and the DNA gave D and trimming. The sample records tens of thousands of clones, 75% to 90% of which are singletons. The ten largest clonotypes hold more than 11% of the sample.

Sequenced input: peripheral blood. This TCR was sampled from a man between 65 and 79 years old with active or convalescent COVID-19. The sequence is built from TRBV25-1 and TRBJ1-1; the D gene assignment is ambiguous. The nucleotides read TGTGCCAGCTTTAGGAACACTGAAGCTTTCTTT. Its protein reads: CASFRNTEAFF.